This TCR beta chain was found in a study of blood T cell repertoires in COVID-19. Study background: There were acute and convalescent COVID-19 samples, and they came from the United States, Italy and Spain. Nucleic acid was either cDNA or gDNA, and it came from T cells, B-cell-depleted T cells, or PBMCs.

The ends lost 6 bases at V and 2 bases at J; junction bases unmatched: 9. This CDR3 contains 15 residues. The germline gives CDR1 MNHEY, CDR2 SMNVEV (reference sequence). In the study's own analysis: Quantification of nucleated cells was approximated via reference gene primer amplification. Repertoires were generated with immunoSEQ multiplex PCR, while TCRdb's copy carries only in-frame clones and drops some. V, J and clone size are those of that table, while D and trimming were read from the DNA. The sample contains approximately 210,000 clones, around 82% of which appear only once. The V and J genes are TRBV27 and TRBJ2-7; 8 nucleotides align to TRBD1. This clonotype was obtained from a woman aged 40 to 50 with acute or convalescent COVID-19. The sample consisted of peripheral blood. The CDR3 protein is CASSLTDRVPYEQYF. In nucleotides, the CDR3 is TGTGCCAGCAGCCTCACGGACAGGGTTCCCTACGAGCAGTACTTC.